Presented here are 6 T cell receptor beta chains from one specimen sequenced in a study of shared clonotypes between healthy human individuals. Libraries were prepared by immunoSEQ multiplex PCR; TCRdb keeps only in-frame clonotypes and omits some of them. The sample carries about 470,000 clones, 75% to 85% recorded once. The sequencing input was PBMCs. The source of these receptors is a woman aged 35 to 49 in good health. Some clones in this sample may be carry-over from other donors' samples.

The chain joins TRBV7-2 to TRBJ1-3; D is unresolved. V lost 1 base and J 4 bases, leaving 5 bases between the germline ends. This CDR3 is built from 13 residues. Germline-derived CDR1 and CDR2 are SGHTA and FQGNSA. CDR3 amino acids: CASSLVRGNTIYF. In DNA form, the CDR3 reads TGTGCCAGCAGCTTAGTTAGAGGAAACACCATATATTTT.

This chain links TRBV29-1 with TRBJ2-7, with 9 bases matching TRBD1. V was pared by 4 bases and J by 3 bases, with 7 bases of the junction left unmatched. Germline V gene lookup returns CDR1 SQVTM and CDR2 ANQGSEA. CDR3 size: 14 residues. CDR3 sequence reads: CSVGTGTGHYEQYF. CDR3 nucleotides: TGCAGCGTTGGGACCGGGACAGGGCACTACGAGCAGTACTTC.

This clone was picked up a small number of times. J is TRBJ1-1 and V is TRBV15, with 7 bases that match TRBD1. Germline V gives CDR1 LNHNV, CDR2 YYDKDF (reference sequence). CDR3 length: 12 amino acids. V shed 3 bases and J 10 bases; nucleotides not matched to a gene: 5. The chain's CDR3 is CATSSTGDRAFF. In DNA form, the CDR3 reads TGTGCCACCAGCAGCACAGGGGACCGAGCTTTCTTT. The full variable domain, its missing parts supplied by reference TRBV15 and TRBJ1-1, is DAMVIQNPRYQVTQFGKPVTLSCSQTLNHNVMYWYQQKSSQAPKLLFHYYDKDFNNEADTPDNFQSRRPNTSFCFLDIRSPGLGDTAMYLCATSSTGDRAFFGQGTRLTVV.

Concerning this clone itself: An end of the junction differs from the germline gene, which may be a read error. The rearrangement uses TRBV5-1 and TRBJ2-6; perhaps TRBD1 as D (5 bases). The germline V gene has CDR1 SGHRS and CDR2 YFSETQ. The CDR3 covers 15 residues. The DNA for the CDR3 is TGCGCCAGCAGCCAAGGTGGATCTGGGGCCAACGTCCCGACTTTC. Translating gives CASSQGGSGANVPTF.

The CDR3 protein is CASSLSLAGGGEEQYF. The DNA for the CDR3 is TGTGCCAGCAGTTTATCGCTAGCGGGAGGGGGAGAAGAGCAGTACTTC. The gene calls are TRBV27 and TRBJ2-7; 12 bases are shared with TRBD2. Germline-derived CDR1 and CDR2 are MNHEY and SMNVEV (reference sequence). Trimming took 0 bases from V and 7 from J; bases not matched to a gene: 7. The CDR3 covers 16 residues.

CDR3 loop: CASSPRGNSYNEQFF. Written as DNA, the CDR3 is TGTGCCAGCTCACCACGGGGAAACTCCTACAATGAGCAGTTCTTC. J is TRBJ2-1 and V is TRBV18; D not resolved. This CDR3 has 15 amino acids. Trimming pared 1 base from V and 0 bases from J, leaving 7 bases between. The germline V gene has CDR1 KGHSH and CDR2 LQKENI. Full variable domain (remainder filled in from reference TRBV18 and TRBJ2-1): NAGVMQNPRHLVRRRGQEARLRCSPMKGHSHVYWYRQLPEEGLKFMVYLQKENIIDESGMPKERFSAEFPKEGPSILRIQQVVRGDSAAYFCASSPRGNSYNEQFFGPGTRLTVL.